The entry below gives a single T cell receptor (beta chain) sequence along with its context. In the authors' methods: The authors estimated nucleated cell counts from reference gene primer amplification. Here immunoSEQ multiplex PCR was the method, and the copy in TCRdb shows in-frame clones only, minus some. The V and J calls and clone size come from that table; D and trimming were worked out from the DNA. The repertoire consists of approximately 260,000 clones, with around nine tenths occurring once and the leading ten covering approximately 1.8%. The cohort comprised adults aged roughly 18 to 90 years residing in 20 to 25 US areas. Researchers sorted participants into cohorts using their self-reported clinical history. Cohort 3 donors counted as recovered after two negative PCRs, clearance, or resolved symptoms. This sample is drawn from a study of blood T cell repertoires in COVID-19. With 0 bases removed from V and 10 bases from J, the gap between germline ends came to 16 bases. The germline V gene has CDR1 SGHDN and CDR2 FVKESK. The CDR3 has 16 amino acids.

The material sequenced was PBMCs or T cells enriched from blood (not recorded which). The chain couples TRBV14 to TRBJ1-6; D unclear. This clonotype was sampled from a woman aged 55-69 years who had recovered from COVID-19. The CDR3 loop is CASSQDTGFGGSPLHF. In DNA, the CDR3 is TGTGCCAGCAGCCAAGATACCGGGTTTGGTGGGTCACCCCTCCACTTT.